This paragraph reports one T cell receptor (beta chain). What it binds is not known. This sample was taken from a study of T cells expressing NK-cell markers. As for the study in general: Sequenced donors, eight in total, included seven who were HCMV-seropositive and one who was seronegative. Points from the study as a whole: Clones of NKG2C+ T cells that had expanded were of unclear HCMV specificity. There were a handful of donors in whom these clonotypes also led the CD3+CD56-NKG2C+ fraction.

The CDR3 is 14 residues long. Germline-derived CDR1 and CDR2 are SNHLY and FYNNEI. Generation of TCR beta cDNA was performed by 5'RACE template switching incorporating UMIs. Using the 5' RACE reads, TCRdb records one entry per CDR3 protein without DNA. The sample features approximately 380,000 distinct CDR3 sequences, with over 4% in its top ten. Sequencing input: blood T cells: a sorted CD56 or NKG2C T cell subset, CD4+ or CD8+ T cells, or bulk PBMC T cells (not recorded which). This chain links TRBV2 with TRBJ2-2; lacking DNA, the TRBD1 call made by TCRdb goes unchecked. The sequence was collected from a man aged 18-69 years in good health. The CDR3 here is CASWRGLNTGELFF.